Presented here are 6 T cell receptor beta chains from one specimen sequenced in a study of blood T cell repertoires in COVID-19 (TCRdb year 2020). Receptors were amplified or captured by the immunoSEQ multiplex PCR assay. This is the immuneACCESS table as TCRdb keeps it, with only in-frame sequences that have V and J called. A part of the clones is gone; compared with another copy, unresolved V genes explain less than half, and the rest is unexplained. The sample yields 100,000 or so clones; more than 80% were counted once. The biggest ten clones account for roughly 9.4% of the sample. The sequencing input was peripheral blood. Receptors were obtained from a woman aged 70-85 years with acute or convalescent COVID-19.

This clone was picked up a small number of times. The genes are TRBV11-2 and TRBJ1-1; TRBD1 might be the D (5 bases). The V end lost 5 bases, the J end lost 7 bases, and 23 bases lay between the germline ends. Looked up from germline, CDR1 is SGHAT and CDR2 is FQNNGV. The CDR3 is 16 residues long. The CDR3 DNA reads as TGTGCCAGCAGCCTGGCAGTTGTAGGGGCCTCCTATGAAGCTTTCTTT. Translation: CASSLAVVGASYEAFF.

V usage is TRBV6-2 or TRBV6-3 and J usage is TRBJ1-1, with a possible D match to TRBD1 (5 bases). Germline CDR1 reads MNHEY; CDR2 reads SVGEGT. V was trimmed by 0 bases and J by 11 bases, leaving 13 bases between them. The CDR3 has 13 amino acids. The DNA of the CDR3 is TGTGCCAGCAGTTACTCCCGACAGATCCAGGCTTTCTTT. It is translated as CASSYSRQIQAFF.

This chain joins TRBV6-5 and TRBJ1-1; maybe TRBD1 (5 bases). V was cut by 8 bases and J by 1 base, with 11 bases left in between. Germline V gene lookup returns CDR1 MNHEY and CDR2 SVGAGI. The CDR3 totals 13 residues. The CDR3 region has the DNA TGTGCCAGCCAAATTGGGGCGAACACTGAAGCTTTCTTT. Its protein product is CASQIGANTEAFF.

The chain carries TRBV7-6 and TRBJ2-1; D may be TRBD1 (6 bases). The V end was cut by 1 base, the J end by 9 bases, with 16 bases between. Germline V lookup: CDR1 SGHVS, CDR2 FNYEAQ. The CDR3 loop spans 15 amino acids. CDR3 residues: CASSLVGGQAVEQFF. The DNA of the CDR3 is TGTGCCAGCAGCTTAGTTGGGGGCCAGGCTGTTGAGCAGTTCTTC.

This rearrangement joins TRBV5-1 to TRBJ2-1; TRBD2 matches at 11 bases. Per germline, CDR1 SGHRS and CDR2 YFSETQ. V was clipped by 2 bases and J by 6 bases; unmatched bases: 4. This CDR3 has 15 amino acids. CDR3 amino acids: CASSLGTSGPNEQFF. CDR3 nucleotides: TGCGCCAGCAGCTTAGGGACTAGCGGCCCCAATGAGCAGTTCTTC.

This clone has a handful of counts. This chain connects TRBV19 to TRBJ1-4; maybe TRBD1 (5 bases). This CDR3 has 13 amino acids. Germline CDR1 is LNHDA and CDR2 is SQIVND (reference sequence). V lost 3 bases and J 8 bases, leaving 10 bases between the germline ends. CDR3 in DNA: TGTGCCAGTAGTATGTGGGGCATGGAAAAACTGTTTTTT. Its protein product is CASSMWGMEKLFF.